This T cell receptor beta chain was captured by sequencing in a study of beta chain features in type 1 diabetes. Notes on the study in general: In every one of the four CD4+ subsets, TCRB CDR3s were moderately but significantly shorter in Type 1 diabetes patients.

CDR1 SGHAT and CDR2 FQDESV come from the germline V gene (reference sequence). This CDR3 has 13 amino acids. V dropped 5 bases and J dropped 6 bases, with 13 bases sitting between them. Expressed TCRB transcripts got sequenced, as all isolated RNA was reverse transcribed. Sequenced naive, central memory and regulatory T cell samples produced an average of roughly 3.5 million reads. Here immunoSEQ multiplex PCR was the method, and the copy in TCRdb shows in-frame clones only, minus some. The sample includes roughly 53,000 clones, under 50% of them seen just once. As concerns this clone: Antigen: not known.

The gene calls are TRBV11-1 and TRBJ1-1, with a weak D call TRBD1 (5 bases). This clonotype was obtained from a young man with type 1 diabetes. Source material: Tregs from blood. In DNA form, the CDR3 reads TGTGCCAGCAGCAGACTGGGGGGGTCTGAAGCTTTCTTT. This codes for CASSRLGGSEAFF.